This T cell receptor (beta chain) was profiled in a study of CD4+ T cells in melanoma. The method was immunoSEQ multiplex PCR; TCRdb's version includes in-frame clones alone and lacks a portion of them. Among roughly 150,000 clones listed, around 90% were seen once. Concerning this clone itself: Antigen specificity is unknown.

The CDR3 sequence is 14 residues long. CDR1 is SGHRS, CDR2 YFSETQ, per germline. V lost 2 bases and J lost 0, with 8 bases in between. Study-wide findings and caveats: A reported correlation linked neoantigen-specific CD4+ T cells to CD8+, macrophage and B cell function. Reportedly, melanoma neoantigen-specific CD4+ T cells showed varied differentiation states.

The chain couples TRBV5-1 to TRBJ1-1; unclear D gene. The TCR sequence derives from a human donor with melanoma. The CDR3 DNA sequence: TGCGCCAGCAGCTTTTACCCGGTGAACACTGAAGCTTTCTTT. This codes for CASSFYPVNTEAFF.